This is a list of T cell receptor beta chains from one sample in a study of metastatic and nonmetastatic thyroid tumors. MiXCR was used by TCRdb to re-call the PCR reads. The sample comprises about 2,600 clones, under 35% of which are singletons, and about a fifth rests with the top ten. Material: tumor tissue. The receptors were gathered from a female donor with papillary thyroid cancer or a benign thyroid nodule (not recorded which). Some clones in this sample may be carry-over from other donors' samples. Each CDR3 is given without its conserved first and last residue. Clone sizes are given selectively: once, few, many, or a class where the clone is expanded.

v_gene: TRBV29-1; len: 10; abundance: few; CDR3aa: SVEDITNEQY
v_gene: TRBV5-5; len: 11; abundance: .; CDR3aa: ASSLGWATEAF
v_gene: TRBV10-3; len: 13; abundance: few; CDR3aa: AIRSDRGSYNEQF
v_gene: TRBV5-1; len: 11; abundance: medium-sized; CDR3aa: ASRSSGTETQY
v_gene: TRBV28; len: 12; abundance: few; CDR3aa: ASSFGGSLNEQF
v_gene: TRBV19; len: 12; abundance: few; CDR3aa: ASSRGTENTEAF
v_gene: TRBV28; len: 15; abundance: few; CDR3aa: ASSFAGGQGARAEAF
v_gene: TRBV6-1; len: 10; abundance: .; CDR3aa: ASSQGKGEAF
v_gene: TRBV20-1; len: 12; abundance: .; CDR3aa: SASTLRGRNEQF
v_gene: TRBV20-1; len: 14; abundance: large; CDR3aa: SARDRLAGGLNEQF
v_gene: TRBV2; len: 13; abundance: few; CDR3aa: ARENEDRQNTEAF
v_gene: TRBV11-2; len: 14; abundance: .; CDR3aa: ASSLAVSRVNEKLF
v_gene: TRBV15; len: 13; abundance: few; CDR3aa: ATSRTSGSTDTQY
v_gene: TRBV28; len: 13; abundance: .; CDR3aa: ASSLGTGALGVYT
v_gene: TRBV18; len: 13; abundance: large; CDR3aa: ASSEGQPVNYEQY
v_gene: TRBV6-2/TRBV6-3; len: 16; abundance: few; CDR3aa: ASSYRTSGSRLQETQY
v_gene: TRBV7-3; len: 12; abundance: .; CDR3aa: ASRPGQRGREQF
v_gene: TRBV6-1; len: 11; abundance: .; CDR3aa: ASSRDSTYEQY
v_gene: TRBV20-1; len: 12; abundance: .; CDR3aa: SANRGQGLTEAF
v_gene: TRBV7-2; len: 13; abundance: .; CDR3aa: ASSLEFGGNTEAF
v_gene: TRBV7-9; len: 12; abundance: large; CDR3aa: ASRSDGANTEAF
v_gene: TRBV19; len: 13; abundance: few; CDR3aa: ASRVQGADSNEQF
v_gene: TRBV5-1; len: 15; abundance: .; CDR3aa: ASSLAPRTGATDTQY
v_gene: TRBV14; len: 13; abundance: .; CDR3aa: ASSQGVGQGHGYT
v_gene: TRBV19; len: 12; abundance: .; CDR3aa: ASSILPGTDTQY
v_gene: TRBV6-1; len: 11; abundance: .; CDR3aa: ASRDFDSSLLH
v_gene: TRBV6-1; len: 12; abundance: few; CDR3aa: ASSENRGRYGYT
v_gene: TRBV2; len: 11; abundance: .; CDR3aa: ASIAGHTGELF
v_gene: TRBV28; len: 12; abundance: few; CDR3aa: ASSFMTGNQPQH
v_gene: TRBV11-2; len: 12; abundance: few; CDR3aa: ASHPWGEREKLF
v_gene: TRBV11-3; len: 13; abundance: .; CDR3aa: ASSPPGPNTGELF
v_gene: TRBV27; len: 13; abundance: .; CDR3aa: ASSSRGRGPYGYT
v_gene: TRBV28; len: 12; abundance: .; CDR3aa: ASSPLGGGVEAF
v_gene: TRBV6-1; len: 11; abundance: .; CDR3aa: ASSQTGSVEQY
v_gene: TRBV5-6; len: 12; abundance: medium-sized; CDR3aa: ASSATGEGEKLF
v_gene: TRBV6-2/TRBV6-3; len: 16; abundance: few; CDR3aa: ASSYSPWWVESYNEQF
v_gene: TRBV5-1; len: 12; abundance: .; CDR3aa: ASTAGDRVWGYT
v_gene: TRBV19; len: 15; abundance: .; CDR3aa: ASSIATGAPNTGELF
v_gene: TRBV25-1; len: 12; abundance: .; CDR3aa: ASSEQGDTGELF
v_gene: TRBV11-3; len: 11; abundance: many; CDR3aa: ASSSASGDTQY
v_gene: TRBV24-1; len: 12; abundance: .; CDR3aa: ATSEEGRVQPQH
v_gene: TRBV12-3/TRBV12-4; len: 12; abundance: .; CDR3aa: ASSFSGLAGELF
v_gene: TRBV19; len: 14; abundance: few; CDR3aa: ASSPEQGIMGETQY
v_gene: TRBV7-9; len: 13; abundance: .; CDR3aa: ASSPGLGGTYEQY
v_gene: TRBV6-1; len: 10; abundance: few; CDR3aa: ASSGGANVLT
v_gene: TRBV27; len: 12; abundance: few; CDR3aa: ASRQRQGFYGYT